This T cell receptor beta chain originates from a study of blood T cells in healthy people across ages (dated by TCRdb to the mid-2010s). Broadly, across the study: Template switching captured roughly one uniquely barcoded TCR beta cDNA molecule per two T cells in model experiments. To avoid experimental bias, donors of different ages were distributed randomly across sequencing lanes. The donors were split into four age groups: young (average about 15 years), middle-aged (39), aged (approximately 60) and long-lived (approximately 80). The study analyzed two additional independent replicas of 1 million unique cDNA reads from the same blood draw for two donors, one aged 18 to 30 and one aged 80 or older. The study measured age-related changes in TCR beta repertoire diversity using deep sequencing normalized with unique cDNA molecular identifiers. The paper's findings and limits, for the study overall: Compared with the aged group, more naive CD4+ T cells, fewer expanded clones and increased TCR diversity were shown by the long-lived group, suggesting age selection. The percentage of naive T cells measured by flow cytometry correlated strongly with observed TCR beta diversity. Estimates of total diversity from one million sequenced T cells were regarded as lower bounds and underestimates. As age increased, observed TCR beta diversity per million T cells dropped in a roughly linear way, and a significant reduction was already evident by age 40. Because donor CMV infection status was unknown, age-related changes in expanded clonotypes were potentially confounded. Bulk unsorted PBMC profiling prevented conclusive comparison of naive and antigen-experienced compartments.

Details on this clonotype: The antigen this receptor binds is unknown. No much larger clonotype is one base removed from it; base qualities were not supplied.

Libraries were prepared through 5' RACE. TCRdb lists the instrument as Illumina HiSeq 2500. The second PCR ran for roughly 7 to 12 cycles and used a J-beta primer mix along with a sample-barcoded 5' primer. Each TCR beta cDNA molecule received a unique molecular identifier from a template-switch 5' adaptor carrying 12 random nucleotides. At least 2.5 million CDR3-containing paired-end reads were obtained from each sample. First-strand cDNA synthesis was performed from all RNA using the Mint cDNA synthesis kit, with priming by a TRBC-specific oligonucleotide. All cDNA was treated with uracil-DNA glycosylase and then went through a first 18-cycle PCR with the universal primers M1SS and BC2_uni_R. Per the original workflow: Each sample was normalized by randomly selecting 1 million high-quality reads, each carrying a distinct molecular identifier. Instead of being binned into consensus sequences, reads with shared molecular identifiers were discarded. MiTCR, set to a Q25 quality threshold and the strictest error-elimination algorithm, was used for CDR3 identification, clonotype clustering and error correction. A nonparametric unseen species model with Euler transformation was used to estimate lower-bound total TCR beta diversity. TCRdb reprocessed the public reads (quality trimming at Q25 with fastp, clone calling with MiXCR) and kept in-frame beta chains. When rows share a CDR3 protein, they turn into one entry using the most common DNA and genes. These V and J calls are TCRdb output, not the study's own analysis. For this sample there are 1,500,000 or so distinct CDR3 sequences; around 55% appear just once. Of the sample, under 8.5% falls within the top ten clones.

Trimming at the junction amounts to 3 bases on V and 3 bases on J, and the germline ends lie 2 bases apart. The CDR3 holds 11 amino acids from the cysteine to the phenylalanine. Only the CDR3 DNA is retained, 33 bases long and in frame from the first base. CDR1 and CDR2 (SGHAT, FQNNGV) derive from the germline V gene. The donors were 40 or so Caucasian individuals from Russia, aged roughly 6 to 90 years, who were systemically healthy. Approximately 9.7 milliliters of peripheral blood were drawn from each donor into EDTA-treated Vacutainer tubes. Ficoll-Paque density-gradient centrifugation was used to isolate PBMCs, with at least 6 million per sample. Total RNA, at least 6 micrograms per sample, was extracted from PBMCs with Trizol reagent. For every donor, an aliquot of PBMCs went through flow cytometry to measure the percentages of naive CD45RAhigh/CD27high T cells.

The source of this sequence is a man in his late teens or twenties in good health. Sequencing input: blood. The V gene is TRBV11-2 and the J gene is TRBJ1-2; confidence is insufficient to name the D gene. The CDR3 reads as follows: CASSFDYGYTF. The sequenced DNA: TGTGCCAGCAGCTTTGACTATGGCTACACCTTC.